This T cell receptor beta chain is from a study of early T cells in non-severe SARS-CoV-2 infection. Study conclusions and caveats: VDJdb matches were skewed toward anti-spike CD8 T cell responses.

TCRdb processed the 5' RACE reads anew with MiXCR; each CDR3 protein has one entry. Found here are 50,000 to 70,000 distinct CDR3 sequences, more than 7% of them singletons; the top ten hold around 3.4%. This clonotype has a count of ten or more. What it binds is unknown. With 3 bases removed from V and 1 base from J, the gap between germline ends came to 9 bases. CDR1 and CDR2 from the germline V gene are GTSNPN and SVGIG (reference sequence). The CDR3 is 13 amino acids. This sequence was found in an adult who was a healthcare worker with PCR-confirmed SARS-CoV-2 infection or an uninfected control (not recorded which). The chain recombines TRBV30 with TRBJ2-5, with TRBD2 as a possible D gene (5 bases). Input material: whole blood. DNA for the CDR3: TGTGCCTGGAGCGGGGTCATCCAAGAGACCCAGTACTTC. Translated, it gives CAWSGVIQETQYF.